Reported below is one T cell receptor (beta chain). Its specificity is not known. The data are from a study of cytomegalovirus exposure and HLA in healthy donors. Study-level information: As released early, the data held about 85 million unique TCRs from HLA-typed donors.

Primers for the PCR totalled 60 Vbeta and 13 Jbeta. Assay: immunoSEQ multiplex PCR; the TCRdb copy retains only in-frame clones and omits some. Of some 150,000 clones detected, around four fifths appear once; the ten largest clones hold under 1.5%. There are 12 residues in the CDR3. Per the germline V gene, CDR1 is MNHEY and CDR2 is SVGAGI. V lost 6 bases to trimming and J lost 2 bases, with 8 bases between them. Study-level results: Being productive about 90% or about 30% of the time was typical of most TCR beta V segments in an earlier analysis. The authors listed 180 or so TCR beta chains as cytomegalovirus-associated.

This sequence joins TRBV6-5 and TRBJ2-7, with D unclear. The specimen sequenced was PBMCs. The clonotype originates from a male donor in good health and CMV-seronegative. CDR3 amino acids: CASRSPAYEQYF. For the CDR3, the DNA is TGTGCCAGCAGATCGCCGGCCTACGAGCAGTACTTC.